A selection of T cell receptor beta chains follows, all from one sample in a study of T cells expressing NK-cell markers. TCRdb reprocessed the 5' RACE reads, keeping one entry per CDR3 protein, no DNA. The sample has about 550,000 distinct CDR3 sequences. Input material: blood T cells: a sorted CD56 or NKG2C T cell subset, CD4+ or CD8+ T cells, or bulk PBMC T cells (not recorded which). These TCRs come from a man aged 18 to 29 in good health. CDR3s include the opening cysteine and the closing phenylalanine or tryptophan.

J gene	V gene	CDR3 protein
TRBJ1-3	TRBV6-1	CASTRDGVSSGNTIYF
TRBJ2-1	TRBV29-1	CSVTIPDRASSYNEQFF
TRBJ2-2	TRBV24-1	CATSDFAGGSGELFF
TRBJ2-5	TRBV5-1	CASSLLLAETQYF
TRBJ1-2	TRBV18	CASSRDTGTGDGYTF
TRBJ2-2	TRBV5-6	CASSSEHVPGELFF
TRBJ1-1	TRBV7-8	CASNPTGALNTEAFF
TRBJ2-1	TRBV20-1	CSARERGGRTYNEQFF
TRBJ2-1	TRBV18	CASSPLVTSRDEQFF
TRBJ2-3	TRBV11-2	CASSSGLTWGPDTQYF